The 15 T cell receptor beta chains below come from one sample, sequenced in a study of T cell responses to AZD1222 COVID-19 vaccine. Assay: immunoSEQ multiplex PCR; the TCRdb copy retains only in-frame clones and omits some. The data contain approximately 110,000 clones, around 92% of them singletons. This sample comprised peripheral blood, obtained 28 days after the second AZD1222 dose. The receptors were sampled from an adult who received the AZD1222 COVID-19 vaccine.

The chain joins TRBV2 to TRBJ1-6, with 7 nucleotides matching TRBD1. Trimming cost V 6 bases and J 7 bases; bases outside gene matches: 12. The CDR3 is 16 amino acids. Germline V gene data show CDR1 as SNHLY and CDR2 as FYNNEI. The CDR3 DNA sequence: TGTGCCAGCAGGGCCGACAGGGCGCGAACGAATTCACCCCTCCACTTT. It codes for CASRADRARTNSPLHF.

The rearrangement uses TRBV20-1 and TRBJ1-5; D is ambiguous. The length of the CDR3 is 11 residues. With 6 bases removed from V and 7 bases from J, the gap between germline ends came to 10 bases. Looked up from germline, CDR1 is DFQATT and CDR2 is SNEGSKA (reference sequence). CDR3 in DNA: TGCAGTGCGTCGGGAGACCAGCCCCAGCATTTT. Its protein is CSASGDQPQHF.

This clone was detected only a few times. The chain links TRBV5-6 to TRBJ1-1; D is perhaps TRBD1 (5 bases). The CDR3 is 13 residues long. The germline gives CDR1 SGHDT, CDR2 YYEEEE. Trimming removed 4 bases at V and 3 bases at J, with 10 bases between. The CDR3 spells CASSQGVYTEAFF. CDR3 in DNA: TGTGCCAGCAGCCAGGGAGTCTACACTGAAGCTTTCTTT.

This clone showed up just once. This chain joins TRBV28 and TRBJ2-5; 9 bases map to TRBD2. The CDR3 loop spans 14 amino acids. The V and J ends lost 3 bases and 5 bases, in that order; junction bases with no gene match: 4. Per the germline V gene, CDR1 is MDHEN and CDR2 is SYDVKM. The CDR3 spells CASSFSGSRETQYF. The CDR3 DNA is TGTGCCAGCAGTTTTAGCGGGAGTAGGGAGACCCAGTACTTC.

V is TRBV3-1 (or the pseudogene TRBV3-2) and J is TRBJ2-2; 9 bases agree with TRBD2. Germline values: CDR1 LGHDT, CDR2 YNNKEL (reference sequence). Trimming removed 5 bases from V and 1 base from J; junction bases left unmatched: 5. This CDR3 is 16 amino acids long. In nucleotides, the CDR3 is TGTGCCAGCAGCAAGGGACTAGCAGAGAACACCGGGGAGCTGTTTTTT. Translating gives CASSKGLAENTGELFF.

This rearrangement joins TRBV19 to TRBJ2-3, with TRBD1 identical over 7 bases. The V segment lost 4 bases and the J segment 1 base; nucleotides outside the gene matches: 8. This CDR3 is 16 amino acids long. Germline CDR1 LNHDA, CDR2 SQIVND (reference sequence). CDR3 DNA sequence: TGTGCCAGTAGTAATCCATTAGACAGGGGCACAGATACGCAGTATTTT. Its protein product is CASSNPLDRGTDTQYF.

This chain joins TRBV18 and TRBJ1-3; maybe TRBD1 (6 bases). The CDR3 covers 16 residues. Trimming left V 3 bases short and J 8 bases short, with 20 bases between. The germline gives CDR1 KGHSH, CDR2 LQKENI. This CDR3 reads CASSPRQVLNGYTIYF. The CDR3, as DNA: TGTGCCAGCTCACCTCGACAGGTCCTAAATGGGTACACCATATATTTT.

V gene TRBV28 combines with J gene TRBJ1-4, with 9 bases matching TRBD1. The J segment lost 8 bases and the V segment lost 6 bases, leaving 13 bases of the junction unmatched. The CDR3 runs to 16 residues. Germline loops: CDR1 MDHEN, CDR2 SYDVKM. The DNA of the CDR3 is TGTGCCAGCAGCTCGAGAGATGGACAGGGGTGGGAAAAACTGTTTTTT. This translates into CASSSRDGQGWEKLFF.

V gene TRBV5-1 combines with J gene TRBJ2-3, with 10 bases matching TRBD2. There are 17 residues in the CDR3. CDR1 and CDR2 (germline): SGHRS, YFSETQ. With 4 bases clipped from V and 6 bases from J, the junction kept 14 bases outside the gene matches. CDR3 nucleotides: TGCGCCAGCAGCCCGAGGACGCAGCGGGAGGGCCTGGATACGCAGTATTTT. Protein sequence: CASSPRTQREGLDTQYF.

The V call is TRBV24-1, the J call TRBJ2-1, with 8 positions matching TRBD2. The CDR3 loop spans 14 amino acids. J gave up 8 bases and V 4 bases, and 6 bases lay outside the gene matches. CDR1 and CDR2 from the germline V gene are KGHDR and SFDVKD. The CDR3 region has the DNA TGTGCCACCAGTGACCCAGCGGGGGTGGATGAGCAGTTCTTC. It yields the protein CATSDPAGVDEQFF.

J is TRBJ1-4 and V is TRBV5-8; D perhaps matches TRBD1 (5 bases). Germline CDR1 is SGHTS and CDR2 is YDEGEE. The V end was cut by 2 bases, the J end by 0 bases, with 8 bases between. The CDR3 extends over 15 amino acids. The CDR3 nucleotides read TGTGCCAGCAGCTTCGTAGGGGCAACTAATGAAAAACTGTTTTTT. Its translation: CASSFVGATNEKLFF.

CDR3 DNA sequence: TGTGCCAGCAGCACCCAGCCTCGGGGCTCCTACGAGCAGTACTTC. The encoded protein is CASSTQPRGSYEQYF. The chain links TRBV7-2 to TRBJ2-7, with D maybe TRBD2 (5 bases). The V and J ends lost 5 bases and 0 bases respectively, with 14 bases between them. Germline CDR1 reads SGHTA; CDR2 reads FQGNSA. The length of the CDR3 is 15 residues.

The chain links TRBV2 to TRBJ1-6; D is uncertain. This CDR3 is built from 14 residues. Trimming stripped 4 bases from V and 8 bases from J, with 12 bases between. CDR1 SNHLY and CDR2 FYNNEI come from the germline V gene. CDR3 sequence: CASSVTGYDSPLHF. CDR3 DNA: TGTGCCAGCAGTGTCACGGGGTATGATTCACCCCTCCACTTT. The entire variable domain, with the rest obtained from reference TRBV2 and TRBJ1-6, is as follows: EPEVTQTPSHQVTQMGQEVILRCVPISNHLYFYWYRQILGQKVEFLVSFYNNEISEKSEIFDDQFSVERPDGSNFTLKIRSTKLEDSAMYFCASSVTGYDSPLHFGNGTRLTVT.

The table lists this clone with a few counts. The chain carries TRBV3-1 (or the pseudogene TRBV3-2) and TRBJ2-7; possible D gene TRBD1, 5 bases. CDR1 LGHDT and CDR2 YNNKEL come from the germline V gene (reference sequence). The CDR3 covers 12 residues. V lost 2 bases and J lost 4, with 6 bases in between. The CDR3 nucleotides read TGTGCCAGCAGCCAAAGGGGTTACGAGCAGTACTTC. Its translation is CASSQRGYEQYF.

The chain couples TRBV12-5 to TRBJ2-1, with D possibly TRBD2 on 5 matching bases. This CDR3 comprises 16 residues. V lost 0 bases and J 9 bases, leaving 18 bases between the germline ends. The germline gives CDR1 LGHNT, CDR2 FRNRAP. The CDR3: CASGLVFVGAVGEQFF. DNA of the CDR3: TGTGCTAGTGGTTTGGTATTTGTGGGAGCGGTCGGTGAGCAGTTCTTC.